Reported below is one T cell receptor (beta chain). This specimen belongs to a study of tumor-infiltrating lymphocytes in oesophageal squamous cell carcinoma. TCRdb redid the calling of the PCR reads with MiXCR, one entry per CDR3 protein. The data show around 12,000 distinct CDR3 sequences, around 56% seen once. Germline CDR1 is MNHEY and CDR2 is SVGAGI. V lost 4 bases and J 4 bases, leaving 16 bases between the germline ends. The CDR3 is 16 amino acids. The chain combines TRBV6-5 with TRBJ2-2; D is perhaps TRBD1 (6 bases). Sequencing was carried out using esophageal tumor tissue. This sequence was found in a female donor with esophageal squamous cell carcinoma. CDR3 sequence (DNA): TGTGCCAGCAGTTCCTCTTTCAGGGGTCTCACCGGGGAGCTGTTTTTT. It is translated as CASSSSFRGLTGELFF.